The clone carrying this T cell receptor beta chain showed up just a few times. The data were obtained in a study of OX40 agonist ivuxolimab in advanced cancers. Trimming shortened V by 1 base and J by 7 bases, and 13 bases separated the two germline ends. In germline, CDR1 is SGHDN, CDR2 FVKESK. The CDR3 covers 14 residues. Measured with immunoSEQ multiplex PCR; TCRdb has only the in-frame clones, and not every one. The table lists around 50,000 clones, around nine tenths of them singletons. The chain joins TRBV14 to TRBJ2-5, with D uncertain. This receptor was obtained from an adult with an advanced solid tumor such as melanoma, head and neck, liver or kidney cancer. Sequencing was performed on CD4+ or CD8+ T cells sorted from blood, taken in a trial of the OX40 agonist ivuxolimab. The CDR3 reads CASSQGARSLTQYF. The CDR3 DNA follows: TGTGCCAGCAGCCAAGGGGCCAGGAGCCTGACCCAGTACTTC.